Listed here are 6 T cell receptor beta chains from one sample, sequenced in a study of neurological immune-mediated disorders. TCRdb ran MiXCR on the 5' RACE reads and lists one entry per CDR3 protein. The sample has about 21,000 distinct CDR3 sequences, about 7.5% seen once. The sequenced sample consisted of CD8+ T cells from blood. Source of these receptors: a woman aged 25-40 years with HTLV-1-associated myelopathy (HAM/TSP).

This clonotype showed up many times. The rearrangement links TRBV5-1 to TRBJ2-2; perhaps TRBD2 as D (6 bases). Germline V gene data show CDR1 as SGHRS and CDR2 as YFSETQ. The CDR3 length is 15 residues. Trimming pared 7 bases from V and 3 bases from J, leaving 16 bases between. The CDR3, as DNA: TGCGCCAGCGGGTCTAGGGAGGAGGACACCGGGGAGCTGTTTTTT. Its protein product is CASGSREEDTGELFF.

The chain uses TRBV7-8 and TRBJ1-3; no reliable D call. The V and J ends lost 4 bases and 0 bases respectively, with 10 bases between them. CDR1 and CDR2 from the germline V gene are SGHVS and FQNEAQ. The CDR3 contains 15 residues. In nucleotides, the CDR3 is TGTGCCAGCAGCTACGACGACGGCTCTGGAAACACCATATATTTT. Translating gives CASSYDDGSGNTIYF.

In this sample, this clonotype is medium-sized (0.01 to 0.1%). CDR3 region: CSARDRAYEQYF. For the CDR3, the DNA is TGCAGTGCTCGGGACAGGGCCTACGAGCAGTACTTC. The chain recombines TRBV20-1 with TRBJ2-7, with TRBD1 matching 9 bases. V was pared by 5 bases and J by 2 bases, with 1 base of the junction left unmatched. There are 12 residues in the CDR3. Germline values: CDR1 DFQATT, CDR2 SNEGSKA (reference sequence).

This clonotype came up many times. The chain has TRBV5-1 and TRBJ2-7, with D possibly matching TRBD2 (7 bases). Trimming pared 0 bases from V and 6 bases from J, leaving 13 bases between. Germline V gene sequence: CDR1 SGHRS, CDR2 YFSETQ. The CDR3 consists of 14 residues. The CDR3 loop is CASSLAGGSGEQYF. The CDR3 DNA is TGCGCCAGCAGCTTGGCGGGGGGCAGCGGCGAGCAGTACTTC.

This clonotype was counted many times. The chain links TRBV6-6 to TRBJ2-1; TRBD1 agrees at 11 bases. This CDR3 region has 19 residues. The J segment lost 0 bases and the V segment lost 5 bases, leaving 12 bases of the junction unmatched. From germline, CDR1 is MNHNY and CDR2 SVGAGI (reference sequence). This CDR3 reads CASSRLDRGRLISYNEQFF. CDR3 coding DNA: TGTGCCAGCAGTCGTCTGGACAGGGGGCGTCTGATCTCCTACAATGAGCAGTTCTTC.

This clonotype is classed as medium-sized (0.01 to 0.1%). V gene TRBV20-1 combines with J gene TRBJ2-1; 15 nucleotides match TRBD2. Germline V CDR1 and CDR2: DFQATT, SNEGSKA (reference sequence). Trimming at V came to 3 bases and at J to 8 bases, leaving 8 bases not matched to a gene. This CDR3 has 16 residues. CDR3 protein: CSARGPGLAGGHEQFF. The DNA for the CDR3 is TGCAGTGCTAGGGGGCCGGGACTAGCGGGGGGTCATGAGCAGTTCTTC.